The rows below give T cell receptor beta chains drawn from one sample of a study of spatial heterogeneity in lung cancer. MiXCR, run by TCRdb on the 5' RACE reads, gives a single entry per CDR3 protein. This table holds 40,000 or so distinct CDR3 sequences, roughly 5% found once. This specimen was PBMCs, taken at surgery. These receptors originate from a female donor with early-stage non-small cell lung cancer. Each CDR3 is given with its conserved first and last residue. D genes are given only for firm matches. Rows may omit the clone size; those that give it use once, few, many or a size class.

>TRBV11-3|TRBJ2-1|TRBD1|.
CASSKQGATYNEQFF
TGTGCCAGCAGCAAACAGGGGGCAACCTACAATGAGCAGTTCTTC
>TRBV10-2|TRBJ2-3|.|many
CASSEGLTTSTDTQYF
TGCGCCAGCAGTGAGGGTCTTACAACTAGCACAGATACGCAGTATTTT
>TRBV6-1|TRBJ1-6|.|many
CASSGRQRSPLHF
TGTGCCAGCAGCGGTAGACAGAGATCACCCCTCCACTTT
>TRBV10-3|TRBJ2-7|TRBD1|many
CAISTGQGAQIYEQYF
TGTGCCATCAGTACCGGACAGGGGGCCCAAATCTACGAGCAGTACTTC
>TRBV6-5|TRBJ2-2|.|many
CASSYYRVGRGELFF
TGTGCCAGCAGTTACTACAGGGTCGGCAGGGGGGAGCTGTTTTTT
>TRBV4-1|TRBJ1-2|TRBD1|many
CASSQIQGARGYTF
TGCGCCAGCAGCCAAATACAGGGGGCGCGGGGCTACACCTTC
>TRBV12-3/TRBV12-4|TRBJ1-6|TRBD1|many
CASSYGQGHNSPLHF
TGTGCCAGCAGTTATGGACAGGGGCATAATTCACCCCTCCACTTT
>TRBV27|TRBJ2-2|.|few
CASSRLQTGELFF
TGTGCCAGCAGTCGGTTGCAAACCGGGGAGCTGTTTTTT
>TRBV5-1|TRBJ1-5|.|few
CASSSGVGNQPQHF
TGCGCCAGCAGCAGTGGTGTGGGCAATCAGCCCCAGCATTTT
>TRBV27|TRBJ2-2|TRBD1|many
CASSSTFGTGNTGELFF
TGTGCCAGCAGTTCCACATTTGGGACAGGGAACACCGGGGAGCTGTTTTTT
>TRBV20-1|TRBJ2-7|.|many
CSARAPWEDHEQYF
TGCAGTGCTAGAGCCCCTTGGGAGGACCACGAGCAGTACTTC
>TRBV20-1|TRBJ2-7|.|.
CSASGGRALYEQYF
TGCAGTGCGTCCGGGGGCAGGGCCCTATACGAGCAGTACTTC
>TRBV7-3|TRBJ1-3|.|many
CASSLVRGNTIYF
TGTGCCAGCAGCCTGGTTCGGGGAAACACCATATATTTT
>TRBV2|TRBJ1-5|.|.
CASRGPRVSNQPQHF
TGTGCCAGCAGAGGTCCGAGGGTTAGCAATCAGCCCCAGCATTTT
>TRBV11-2|TRBJ2-7|TRBD2|few
CASSWPGTTYYEQYF
TGTGCCAGCAGCTGGCCGGGGACTACCTACTACGAGCAGTACTTC
>TRBV6-5|TRBJ1-4|.|many
CASSYTQGGEKLFF
TGTGCCAGCAGTTACACACAGGGTGGAGAAAAACTGTTTTTT
>TRBV4-1|TRBJ2-1|TRBD2|many
CASSQSGGGYNEQFF
TGCGCCAGCAGCCAGAGCGGGGGGGGCTACAATGAGCAGTTCTTC
>TRBV15|TRBJ1-4|TRBD1|many
CATSIDRGTNEKLFF
TGTGCCACCAGCATTGACAGGGGAACTAATGAAAAACTGTTTTTT
>TRBV4-2|TRBJ2-7|.|many
CASSQSSATEQYF
TGTGCCAGCAGCCAGTCCTCAGCGACCGAGCAGTACTTC
>TRBV2|TRBJ2-4|.|.
CASSGGAGQYGNIQYF
TGTGCCAGCAGTGGGGGGGCCGGACAGTACGGAAACATTCAGTACTTC
>TRBV18|TRBJ1-5|TRBD1|many
CASSPGGTVPQHF
TGTGCCAGCTCACCAGGAGGGACAGTGCCCCAGCATTTT
>TRBV6-5|TRBJ2-2|.|many
CASSYWGRDSGELFF
TGTGCCAGCAGTTACTGGGGGCGGGACTCCGGGGAGCTGTTTTTT
>TRBV7-8|TRBJ1-5|TRBD1|many
CASSSPGTANQPQHF
TGTGCCAGCAGCTCCCCCGGGACAGCAAATCAGCCCCAGCATTTT
>TRBV11-3|TRBJ2-5|.|many
CASSLDSQETQYF
TGTGCCAGCAGCTTGGATTCTCAAGAGACCCAGTACTTC
>TRBV27|TRBJ2-2|.|many
CASSWGTPGELFF
TGTGCCAGCAGTTGGGGGACCCCCGGGGAGCTGTTTTTT
>TRBV27|TRBJ1-2|.|many
CASTPAPRYGYTF
TGTGCCAGCACCCCGGCCCCCCGCTATGGCTACACCTTC
>TRBV19|TRBJ2-5|.|.
CASSIDPLQETQYF
TGTGCCAGTAGTATAGATCCGCTCCAAGAGACCCAGTACTTC
>TRBV7-9|TRBJ1-1|TRBD1|many
CASSSPDRANTEAFF
TGTGCCAGCAGCTCCCCGGACAGGGCGAACACTGAAGCTTTCTTT
>TRBV6-5|TRBJ2-3|.|many
CASGGTDTQYF
TGTGCCAGCGGGGGCACAGATACGCAGTATTTT
>TRBV5-1|TRBJ1-4|.|many
CASSLVAGPNEKLFF
TGCGCCAGCAGCTTGGTGGCAGGCCCTAATGAAAAACTGTTTTTT
>TRBV14|TRBJ1-2|.|once
CASSQDRGARRYTF
TGTGCCAGCAGCCAAGATCGGGGGGCTCGGCGCTACACCTTC
>TRBV5-1|TRBJ2-5|TRBD1|few
CASSSDRDQETQYF
TGCGCCAGCAGCTCGGACAGGGACCAAGAGACCCAGTACTTC
>TRBV14|TRBJ1-1|.|many
CASSQGPDTEAFF
TGTGCCAGCAGCCAAGGGCCGGACACTGAAGCTTTCTTT
>TRBV12-3/TRBV12-4|TRBJ2-5|.|many
CASSLGAGETQYF
TGTGCCAGCAGTTTAGGCGCGGGGGAGACCCAGTACTTC
>TRBV27|TRBJ2-1|.|many
CASTTGTGAYNEQFF
TGTGCCAGCACCACCGGGACCGGCGCCTACAATGAGCAGTTCTTC
>TRBV11-2|TRBJ2-5|.|.
CASSLAGGDGTQYF
TGTGCCAGCAGCTTAGCCGGGGGCGACGGGACCCAGTACTTC
>TRBV28|TRBJ1-4|.|many
CASSLLSAGTANEKLFF
TGTGCCAGCAGTTTATTATCGGCAGGAACCGCTAATGAAAAACTGTTTTTT
>TRBV20-1|TRBJ2-7|.|few
CSARLAATYEQYF
TGCAGTGCTAGGTTGGCTGCCACCTACGAGCAGTACTTC
>TRBV12-3/TRBV12-4|TRBJ1-2|TRBD1|many
CASSRSRDSLYGYTF
TGTGCCAGCAGTCGGTCCCGGGACAGCCTTTATGGCTACACCTTC
>TRBV19|TRBJ2-3|.|many
CASSVTRRADTQYF
TGTGCCAGTAGTGTGACCCGAAGGGCAGATACGCAGTATTTT